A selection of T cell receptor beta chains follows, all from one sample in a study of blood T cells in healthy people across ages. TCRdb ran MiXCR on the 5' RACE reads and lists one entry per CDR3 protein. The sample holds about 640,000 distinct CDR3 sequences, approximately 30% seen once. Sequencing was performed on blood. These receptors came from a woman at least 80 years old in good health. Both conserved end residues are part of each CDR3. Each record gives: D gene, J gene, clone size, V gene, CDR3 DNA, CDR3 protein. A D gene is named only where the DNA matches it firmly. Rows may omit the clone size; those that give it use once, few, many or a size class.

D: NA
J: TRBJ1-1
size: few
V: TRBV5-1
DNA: TGCGCCAGCAGTCGGGAGGGAACGATTAACACTGAAGCTTTCTTT
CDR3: CASSREGTINTEAFF

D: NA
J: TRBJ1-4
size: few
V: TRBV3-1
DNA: TGTGCCAGCAGCCAGGCGGGGCGAAGCTTGGACAAACTGTTTTTT
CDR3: CASSQAGRSLDKLFF

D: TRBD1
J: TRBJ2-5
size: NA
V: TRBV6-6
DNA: TGTGCCAGCAGTTCCGGGACAGGACGGGGAGAGACCCGGTACTTC
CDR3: CASSSGTGRGETRYF

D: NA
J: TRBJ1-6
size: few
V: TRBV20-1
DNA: TGCAGTGCTAGAGATCGCAAGAGCTCCTATAATTCACCCCTCCACTTT
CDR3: CSARDRKSSYNSPLHF

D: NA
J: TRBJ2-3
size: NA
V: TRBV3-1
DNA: TGTGCCAGCAGCCCCGACCGGAGCCTCAGCACAGATGCGCAGTATTTT
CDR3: CASSPDRSLSTDAQYF

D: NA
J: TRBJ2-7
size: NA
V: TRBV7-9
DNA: TGTGCCAGCAGCTTTGAATCGTATTGGGACGAGCAGTACTTC
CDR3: CASSFESYWDEQYF

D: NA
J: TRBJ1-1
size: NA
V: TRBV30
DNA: TGTGCCTGTAACCTCCCCGGCAGGGCCATGAACACTGAAGCTTTCTTT
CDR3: CACNLPGRAMNTEAFF

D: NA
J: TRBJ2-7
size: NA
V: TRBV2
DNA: TGTGCCAGCAGTGGGGGACCCTCAGGGGAGCAGTACTTC
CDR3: CASSGGPSGEQYF

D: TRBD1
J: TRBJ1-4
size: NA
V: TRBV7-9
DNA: TGTGCCAGCAGCTTCGACAGGGGCGGCAATGAAAAACGGTTTTTT
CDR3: CASSFDRGGNEKRFF

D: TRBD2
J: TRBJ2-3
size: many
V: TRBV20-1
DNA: TGCAGTGCTTATCCCGGGACTAGCAGGGCCACAGATACGCAGTATTTT
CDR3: CSAYPGTSRATDTQYF

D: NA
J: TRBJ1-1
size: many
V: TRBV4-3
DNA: TGCGCCAGCAGCCAAGATCGGGTTGGAGCAGAAGCTTTCTTT
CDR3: CASSQDRVGAEAFF

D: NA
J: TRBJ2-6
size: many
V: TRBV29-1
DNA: TGCAGCGCTTGGCGGCAAGACCACGTCCTGACTTTC
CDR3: CSAWRQDHVLTF

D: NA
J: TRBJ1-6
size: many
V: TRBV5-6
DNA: TGTGCCAGCAGCGGCAGAGGGCCCTCACCCCTCCACTTT
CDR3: CASSGRGPSPLHF

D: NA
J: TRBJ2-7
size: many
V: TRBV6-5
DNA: TGTGCCAGCAGTTACTCGAGACAGCAATACGAGCAGTACTTC
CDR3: CASSYSRQQYEQYF

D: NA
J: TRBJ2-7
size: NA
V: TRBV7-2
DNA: TGTGCCAGCAGGTCTCAGGGGTTAGGCTACGAGCAGTACTTC
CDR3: CASRSQGLGYEQYF

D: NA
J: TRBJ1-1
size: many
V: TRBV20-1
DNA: TGCAGTGCTAGAGTGTCGGGAGTTTCTAACACTGAAGCTTTCTTT
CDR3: CSARVSGVSNTEAFF

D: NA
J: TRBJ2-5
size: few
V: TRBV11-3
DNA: TGTGCCAGCAGCTCGATACGGGGGACCCAGTACTTC
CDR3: CASSSIRGTQYF

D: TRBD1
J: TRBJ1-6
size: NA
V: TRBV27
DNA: TGTGCCAGCAGTTCTAGGACAGGGGGCGGTAATTCACCCCTCCACTTT
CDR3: CASSSRTGGGNSPLHF

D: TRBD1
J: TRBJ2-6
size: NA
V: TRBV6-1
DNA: TGTGCCAGCAGTGGGACAGGGGTCGGGGCCAACGTCCTGACTTTC
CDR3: CASSGTGVGANVLTF

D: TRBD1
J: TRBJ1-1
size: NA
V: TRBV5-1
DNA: TGCGCCAGCACCGGGGGACAGACGAACACTGAAGCTTTCTTT
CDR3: CASTGGQTNTEAFF

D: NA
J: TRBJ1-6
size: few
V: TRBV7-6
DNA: TGTGCCAGCAGTCAAGACAGGAGGAATTCACCCCTCCACTTT
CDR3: CASSQDRRNSPLHF

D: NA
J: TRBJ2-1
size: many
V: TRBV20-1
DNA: TGCAGTGCTCCCTGCCCGCCCTACAATGAGCAGTTCTTC
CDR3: CSAPCPPYNEQFF

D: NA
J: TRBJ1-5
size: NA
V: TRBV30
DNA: TGTGCCTGGAGTGCTCCGGGCAGGGGTGGGATAAGCAATCAGCCCCAGCATTTT
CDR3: CAWSAPGRGGISNQPQHF

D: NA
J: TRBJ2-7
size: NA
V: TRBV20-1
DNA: TGCAGTGCTGAGCTAGCGCCGAGCTCCTACGAGCAGTACTTC
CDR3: CSAELAPSSYEQYF

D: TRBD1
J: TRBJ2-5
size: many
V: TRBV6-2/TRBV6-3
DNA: TGTGCCAGCAGTTCGGGACAGGGGTCGGAGACCCAGTACTTC
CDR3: CASSSGQGSETQYF

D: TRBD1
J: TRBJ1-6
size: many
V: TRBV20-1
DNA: TGCAGTGCTAGATCCGCCGGACAGGGTTATAATTCACCCCTCCACTTT
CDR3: CSARSAGQGYNSPLHF

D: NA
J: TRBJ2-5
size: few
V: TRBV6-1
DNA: TGTGCCAGCAGTCCCGGGACGGGACCTTCGGCTCTGTCGACCCAGTACTTC
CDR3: CASSPGTGPSALSTQYF

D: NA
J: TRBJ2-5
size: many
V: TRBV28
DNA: TGTGCCAGCAGTTTGGATCAGGCACAAGAGACCCAGTACTTC
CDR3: CASSLDQAQETQYF

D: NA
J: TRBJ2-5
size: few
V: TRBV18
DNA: TGTGCCAGCTCACAGCGGGGACACAAAGCCAATGAGCAGTACTTC
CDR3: CASSQRGHKANEQYF